The 32 T cell receptor beta chains presented below share a single source sample, sequenced in a study of a mutant IDH1 vaccine in newly diagnosed glioma. The sample's time point: week 47, end of study. One vaccine dose held 300 ug of mutant IDH1 20-mer peptide and came with topical imiquimod. Produced via immunoSEQ multiplex PCR; TCRdb's table is partial and in-frame only. The table has over 80,000 clones, 75% to 85% seen once; the top ten hold 4% to 5.5%. For these receptors, no antigen is known. The specimen comprised PBMCs, sampled from a glioma patient whose treatment included an IDH1 peptide vaccine. The receptor set was obtained from a man aged 40-49 years with glioma.

V usage is TRBV7-9 and J usage is TRBJ2-5; TRBD1 might be the D (6 bases). Trimming removed 1 base at V and 4 bases at J, with 7 bases between. This CDR3 comprises 13 residues. Germline V gene lookup returns CDR1 SEHNR and CDR2 FQNEAQ (reference sequence). The CDR3 DNA sequence: TGTGCCAGCAGCTTAGTACAGGGAGAGACCCAGTACTTC. Protein: CASSLVQGETQYF.

In this sample, this clone turned up once. This chain uses TRBV2 with TRBJ2-2, with D possibly being TRBD1 (6 bases). The CDR3 is made up of 16 amino acids. Deletions cut 7 bases from V and 0 bases from J, with 15 bases between. CDR1 and CDR2 (germline): SNHLY, FYNNEI. DNA of the CDR3: TGTGCCAGCAACGTGGACAGACGAACGAACACCGGGGAGCTGTTTTTT. It specifies CASNVDRRTNTGELFF.

As concerns this clone: One end of the junction is discordant with germline, which a read error may explain. The rearrangement uses TRBV6-5 and TRBJ2-7; 7 bases agree with TRBD1. Germline V gene lookup returns CDR1 MNHEY and CDR2 SVGAGI. The CDR3 is 13 amino acids. CDR3 amino acids: CASSYTANARGNF. Here the CDR3 DNA reads TGTGCCAGCAGTTATACCGCGAACGCCAGGGGGAATTTC.

The chain employs TRBV30 and TRBJ1-5; 11 bases agree with TRBD1. Trimming at V came to 5 bases and at J to 7 bases, leaving 7 bases not matched to a gene. The CDR3 totals 14 residues. CDR1 and CDR2 from the germline V gene are GTSNPN and SVGIG (reference sequence). The chain's CDR3 is CAWQTGTGGQPQHF. DNA for the CDR3: TGTGCCTGGCAAACCGGGACAGGGGGACAGCCCCAGCATTTT.

This clone appeared a few times. The chain combines TRBV5-8 with TRBJ2-1; D not certain. This CDR3 contains 11 residues. Per germline, CDR1 SGHTS and CDR2 YDEGEE. Deletions cut 4 bases from V and 6 bases from J, with 5 bases between. CDR3 protein: CASSLSNEQFF. The CDR3 DNA is TGTGCCAGCAGCCTCAGCAATGAGCAGTTCTTC.

This clone was detected only a few times. The sample holds other DNA sequences that translate to the same CDR3. The chain uses TRBV6-1 and TRBJ2-7; possible D gene TRBD2, 6 bases. The CDR3 runs 12 residues. Germline V gene sequence: CDR1 MNHNS, CDR2 SASEGT. V was pared by 4 bases and J by 3 bases, with 7 bases between. In DNA form, the CDR3 reads TGTGCCAGCAGTGTGGAGGGCTACGAGCAGTACTTC. This encodes CASSVEGYEQYF.

Turning to this clone: Other DNA sequences in the sample encode the same CDR3. J is TRBJ1-1 and V is TRBV7-9; D call uncertain. This CDR3 has 11 amino acids. Looked up from germline, CDR1 is SEHNR and CDR2 is FQNEAQ (reference sequence). The V end lost 1 base, the J end lost 4 bases, and 1 base lay between the germline ends. CDR3 sequence: CASSLGTEAFF. The CDR3 nucleotides read TGTGCCAGCAGCTTAGGCACTGAAGCTTTCTTT. Combining the CDR3 with reference TRBV7-9 and TRBJ1-1 gives the whole variable domain DTGVSQNPRHKITKRGQNVTFRCDPISEHNRLYWYRQTLGQGPEFLTYFQNEAQLEKSRLLSDRFSAERPKGSFSTLEIQRTEQGDSAMYLCASSLGTEAFFGQGTRLTVV.

The CDR3 is CASSHGGAINEAFF. The CDR3 DNA follows: TGTGCCAGCAGCCACGGGGGGGCAATCAATGAAGCTTTCTTT. This chain joins TRBV27 and TRBJ1-1; TRBD1 might be the D (6 bases). Deletions cut 6 bases from V and 7 bases from J, with 18 bases between. The CDR3 contains 14 residues. Germline CDR1 is MNHEY and CDR2 is SMNVEV (reference sequence).

This clone is a singleton in its sample. V gene TRBV6-6 combines with J gene TRBJ2-3, with D perhaps matching TRBD2 (5 bases). Germline CDR1 MNHNY, CDR2 SVGAGI (reference sequence). The CDR3 spans 14 residues. Between the trimmed V and J ends, which lost 4 bases and 0 bases, there was a span of 8 bases. The DNA for the CDR3 is TGTGCCAGCAGTTCCCGGAGGAGCACAGATACGCAGTATTTT. Encoded protein: CASSSRRSTDTQYF.

The genes are TRBV29-1 and TRBJ2-7; 7 positions agree with TRBD2. This CDR3 region has 13 residues. Germline V gene lookup returns CDR1 SQVTM and CDR2 ANQGSEA. Germline trimming cut 6 bases from V and 4 bases from J; bases unmatched to any gene: 9. CDR3 coding DNA: TGCAGCGTAGCTAGCGGACACTTTTACGAGCAGTACTTC. Translation: CSVASGHFYEQYF.

The chain has TRBV5-4 and TRBJ2-5; possibly TRBD1 for D (5 bases). The V gene's germline CDR1 is SGHNT and CDR2 YYREEE (reference sequence). This CDR3 contains 14 residues. Trimming shortened V by 0 bases and J by 1 base, and 7 bases separated the two germline ends. CDR3 residues: CASSLGDSQETQYF. The CDR3 DNA follows: TGTGCCAGCAGCTTGGGCGACAGCCAAGAGACCCAGTACTTC.

This sequence joins TRBV27 and TRBJ2-6; D not certain. With 2 bases removed from V and 2 bases from J, the gap between germline ends came to 13 bases. The CDR3 consists of 17 residues. Germline CDR1 and CDR2: MNHEY and SMNVEV (reference sequence). The CDR3 here is CASSLRRTFPGANVLTF. As DNA, the CDR3 is TGTGCCAGCAGTTTACGGCGGACCTTTCCTGGGGCCAACGTCCTGACTTTC.

The rearrangement joins TRBV18 to TRBJ2-5; 8 nucleotides align to TRBD2. The CDR3 contains 15 residues. Unmatched junction bases numbered 7, after V lost 3 bases and J lost 4 bases. From germline, CDR1 is KGHSH and CDR2 LQKENI. DNA for the CDR3: TGTGCCAGCTCACCCACCGGGACTAGGGCAGAGACCCAGTACTTC. Translating gives CASSPTGTRAETQYF.

This clone was seen once. V usage is TRBV11-1 and J usage is TRBJ1-4; D perhaps matches TRBD1 (5 bases). This CDR3 comprises 13 residues. V lost 5 bases, J lost 8 bases, and 12 bases lay in between. In germline, CDR1 is SGHAT, CDR2 FQDESV (reference sequence). CDR3 sequence: CASSRSGGEKLFF. In DNA, the CDR3 is TGTGCCAGCAGCCGATCGGGGGGAGAAAAACTGTTTTTT.

This clone has only one observation. CDR3 sequence (DNA): TGTGCCAGCAGGCCTGCTCTAGTTTCCTACGAGCAGTACTTC. Its translation: CASRPALVSYEQYF. V usage is TRBV27 and J usage is TRBJ2-7, with D unclear. Trimming left V 6 bases short and J 1 base short, with 13 bases between. Looked up from germline, CDR1 is MNHEY and CDR2 is SMNVEV (reference sequence). CDR3 size: 14 residues.

As concerns this clone: One junction end does not reproduce the germline sequence, and a read error may be involved. The genes are TRBV7-9 and TRBJ1-2; TRBD1 is a possible D gene (6 bases). The CDR3 loop spans 11 amino acids. Germline values: CDR1 SEHNR, CDR2 FQNEAQ (reference sequence). The CDR3 here is CASSLTGSSAF. In DNA, the CDR3 is TGTGCCAGCAGCTTAACAGGGAGTTCGGCCTTC. Full variable domain (remainder filled in from reference TRBV7-9 and TRBJ1-2): DTGVSQNPRHKITKRGQNVTFRCDPISEHNRLYWYRQTLGQGPEFLTYFQNEAQLEKSRLLSDRFSAERPKGSFSTLEIQRTEQGDSAMYLCASSLTGSSAFGSGTRLTVV.

This rearrangement joins TRBV6-1 to TRBJ2-7; TRBD1 aligns across 7 bases. The germline gives CDR1 MNHNS, CDR2 SASEGT. V lost 8 bases to trimming and J lost 6 bases; unmatched junction nucleotides: 16. The CDR3 is made up of 15 amino acids. The CDR3 sequence: CASEPSTGRTGEQYF. CDR3 nucleotide sequence: TGTGCCAGCGAACCGTCGACAGGGCGAACGGGCGAGCAGTACTTC.

This chain links TRBV6-6 with TRBJ1-1; D unclear. Germline CDR1 is MNHNY and CDR2 is SVGAGI (reference sequence). Trimming shortened V by 4 bases and J by 4 bases, and 16 bases separated the two germline ends. This CDR3 has 15 residues. DNA for the CDR3: TGTGCCAGCAGTTTAATTTCCATCGCGAGCACTGAAGCTTTCTTT. It yields the protein CASSLISIASTEAFF.

The chain couples TRBV19 to TRBJ2-2; TRBD1 might be the D (6 bases). The CDR3 has 15 amino acids. V lost 10 bases, J lost 3 bases, and 18 bases lay in between. CDR1 and CDR2 from the germline V gene are LNHDA and SQIVND (reference sequence). The CDR3 reads CATSNRQVDTGELFF. The CDR3 DNA reads as TGTGCCACCTCAAACAGACAGGTCGACACCGGGGAGCTGTTTTTT.

The chain is built from TRBV18 and TRBJ1-1; D ambiguous. The CDR3 runs to 14 residues. Per germline, CDR1 KGHSH and CDR2 LQKENI. Trimming shortened V by 2 bases and J by 6 bases, and 13 bases separated the two germline ends. CDR3 sequence reads: CASSPVPPPAEAFF. Here the CDR3 DNA reads TGTGCCAGCTCACCAGTGCCCCCCCCCGCTGAAGCTTTCTTT.

The chain uses TRBV25-1 and TRBJ2-5; 7 nucleotides align to TRBD2. V lost 5 bases and J lost 1; bases outside the gene matches: 4. This CDR3 has 14 residues. The V gene's germline CDR1 is MGHDK and CDR2 SYGVNS. The CDR3 sequence is CASSFGEGQETQYF. CDR3 DNA sequence: TGTGCCAGCAGTTTCGGGGAGGGCCAAGAGACCCAGTACTTC.

V is TRBV10-3 and J is TRBJ2-3, with D perhaps matching TRBD2 (5 bases). Trimming left V 8 bases short and J 8 bases short, with 17 bases between. The germline gives CDR1 ENHRY, CDR2 SYGVKD. This CDR3 comprises 13 residues. Here the CDR3 reads CAIQTVGEGTQYF. The CDR3 DNA follows: TGTGCCATCCAGACCGTTGGAGAGGGTACGCAGTATTTT.

This clone was recorded a few times. V usage is TRBV7-3 and J usage is TRBJ2-1; 7 nucleotides match TRBD1. This CDR3 comprises 17 residues. V lost 5 bases and J lost 0; bases outside the gene matches: 10. The V gene's germline CDR1 is SGHTA and CDR2 FQGTGA. The CDR3 sequence: CASSAQKGQISYNEQFF. The DNA for the CDR3 is TGTGCCAGCAGCGCACAAAAGGGACAGATCTCCTACAATGAGCAGTTCTTC.

The chain couples TRBV7-9 to TRBJ2-5; 7 nucleotides agree with TRBD1. The CDR3 totals 14 residues. The junction had 5 bases not matched to a gene; V was cut back by 4 bases and J by 3 bases. Looked up from germline, CDR1 is SEHNR and CDR2 is FQNEAQ (reference sequence). CDR3 sequence (DNA): TGTGCCAGCAGCTCCTCGACAGGGAAAGAGACCCAGTACTTC. As protein: CASSSSTGKETQYF.

The rearrangement links TRBV28 to TRBJ2-2; D is perhaps TRBD2 (5 bases). The CDR3 covers 15 residues. Trimming pared 7 bases from V and 7 bases from J, leaving 19 bases between. Germline V CDR1 and CDR2: MDHEN, SYDVKM. The chain's CDR3 is CASTPNVGSFGELFF. As DNA, the CDR3 is TGTGCCAGCACCCCTAATGTAGGGAGTTTCGGGGAGCTGTTTTTT.

This sequence joins TRBV18 and TRBJ1-1; no clear D. This CDR3 is built from 15 residues. The germline V gene has CDR1 KGHSH and CDR2 LQKENI. V lost 2 bases and J 4 bases, leaving 14 bases between the germline ends. The chain's CDR3 is CASSPTRKSSTEAFF. DNA of the CDR3: TGTGCCAGCTCACCAACACGGAAGAGCAGCACTGAAGCTTTCTTT.

The V and J genes are TRBV4-2 and TRBJ2-1; TRBD2 is a possible D gene (5 bases). The germline gives CDR1 LGHNA, CDR2 YNFKEQ. The CDR3 contains 15 residues. Trimming removed 4 bases from V and 3 bases from J, with 13 bases in between. Here the CDR3 DNA reads TGTGCCAGCAGCCTGAACCCGGGGTACTACAATGAGCAGTTCTTC. Amino acid sequence: CASSLNPGYYNEQFF.

The J gene is TRBJ2-2, the V gene TRBV4-3; 11 bases agree with TRBD2. CDR3 length: 16 amino acids. Germline CDR1 reads LGHNA; CDR2 reads YSLEER. After removal of 1 base from V and 7 bases from J, the junction contained 5 bases not matched to a gene. CDR3 bases: TGCGCCAGCAGCCAAGCAGCGACTAGCGGGATCGGGGAGCTGTTTTTT. This sequence encodes CASSQAATSGIGELFF.

This chain uses TRBV6-6 with TRBJ1-1, with 9 bases matching TRBD1. CDR3 length equals 13 residues. The germline gives CDR1 MNHNY, CDR2 SVGAGI (reference sequence). The J segment lost 8 bases and the V segment lost 0 bases, leaving 1 base of the junction unmatched. In DNA, the CDR3 is TGTGCCAGCAGTTACTCCGGGACAGGGGAAGCTTTCTTT. This encodes CASSYSGTGEAFF.

CDR3 loop: CASRNRVSNYGYTF. Written as DNA, the CDR3 is TGTGCCAGCAGAAACAGGGTTTCGAACTATGGCTACACCTTC. The chain links TRBV6-5 to TRBJ1-2; tentative D call: TRBD1 (6 bases). The CDR3 has 14 amino acids. Trimming shortened V by 6 bases and J by 2 bases, and 13 bases separated the two germline ends. CDR1 and CDR2 from the germline V gene are MNHEY and SVGAGI.

The chain employs TRBV27 and TRBJ1-6; TRBD1 agrees at 10 bases. Germline CDR1 reads MNHEY; CDR2 reads SMNVEV (reference sequence). This CDR3 is 14 amino acids long. After removal of 4 bases from V and 12 bases from J, the junction contained 6 bases not matched to a gene. Here the CDR3 DNA reads TGTGCCAGCAGTTACGGGACAGGGGCCCGACCCCTCCACTTT. Translating gives CASSYGTGARPLHF.

The chain employs TRBV7-2 and TRBJ2-1; D is uncertain. The ends were cut back, 5 bases at V and 5 bases at J, with 7 bases in the middle. Germline V gene data show CDR1 as SGHTA and CDR2 as FQGNSA. The CDR3 length is 12 residues. CDR3 nucleotides: TGTGCCAGCAGCCTAGAGGACAATGAGCAGTTCTTC. This codes for CASSLEDNEQFF. Filled out from reference TRBV7-2 and TRBJ2-1, the complete variable domain reads GAGVSQSPSNKVTEKGKDVELRCDPISGHTALYWYRQSLGQGLEFLIYFQGNSAPDKSGLPSDRFSAERTGGSVSTLTIQRTQQEDSAVYLCASSLEDNEQFFGPGTRLTVL.